These 10 T cell receptor beta chains originate from one sample sequenced in a study of T cell responses to AZD1222 COVID-19 vaccine. TCRdb keeps only in-frame clones here, not all; method: immunoSEQ multiplex PCR. Among some 120,000 clones listed, about 88% were seen once. The source material was peripheral blood, sampled on day 0 of MenACWY control vaccination. The receptors were sampled from an adult in good health.

J is TRBJ2-7 and V is TRBV11-2; TRBD2 aligns across 7 bases. V dropped 5 bases and J dropped 5; count of bases not matched to a gene: 9. The CDR3 length is 14 residues. Germline values: CDR1 SGHAT, CDR2 FQNNGV. The CDR3 loop is CASSRGEGFHEQYF. In DNA form, the CDR3 reads TGTGCCAGCAGCCGGGGGGAGGGTTTCCACGAGCAGTACTTC. The entire variable domain, with the rest obtained from reference TRBV11-2 and TRBJ2-7, is as follows: EAGVAQSPRYKIIEKRQSVAFWCNPISGHATLYWYQQILGQGPKLLIQFQNNGVVDDSQLPKDRFSAERLKGVDSTLKIQPAKLEDSAVYLCASSRGEGFHEQYFGPGTRLTVT.

The gene calls are TRBV6-4 and TRBJ2-3; D is undetermined. Germline V gene sequence: CDR1 MRHNA, CDR2 SNTAGT. The V and J ends lost 4 bases and 2 bases respectively, with 10 bases between them. The CDR3 extends over 14 amino acids. CDR3 protein: CASSGAPDTDTQYF. The CDR3 DNA follows: TGTGCCAGCAGTGGAGCGCCTGACACAGATACGCAGTATTTT.

The CDR3 sequence is CASRQGPNSYEQYF. CDR3 bases: TGTGCCAGCAGACAGGGACCCAACTCCTACGAGCAGTACTTC. V is TRBV6-4 and J is TRBJ2-7; D is perhaps TRBD1 (6 bases). This CDR3 has 14 residues. V shed 6 bases and J shed 0 bases, with 12 bases lying between them. Per germline, CDR1 MRHNA and CDR2 SNTAGT.

The V call is TRBV28, the J call TRBJ1-2; no clear D. The CDR3 has 13 residues. Germline V CDR1 and CDR2: MDHEN, SYDVKM. V was trimmed by 1 base and J by 8 bases, leaving 11 bases between them. The CDR3 coding sequence is TGTGCCAGCAGTTTATTTCAGACCCGGGGCTACACCTTC. This gives the protein CASSLFQTRGYTF.

This clone was observed once. The chain recombines TRBV14 with TRBJ1-3, with D unresolved. The germline V and J ends were trimmed by 1 base and 1 base, with 5 bases remaining between them. The CDR3 totals 14 residues. Germline V gives CDR1 SGHDN, CDR2 FVKESK. The CDR3 bases are TGTGCCAGCAGCCAAGTAACATCTGGAAACACCATATATTTT. Amino acid sequence: CASSQVTSGNTIYF.

V and J are TRBV4-2 and TRBJ2-5, with a possible D match to TRBD2 (5 bases). Germline CDR1 is LGHNA and CDR2 is YNFKEQ. The CDR3 has 15 residues. The V and J ends lost 6 bases and 7 bases respectively, with 21 bases between them. For the CDR3, the DNA is TGTGCCAGCAGTCCCGACAAGGGCGGGTATCGGACCCAGTACTTC. It encodes CASSPDKGGYRTQYF.

This sequence joins TRBV5-1 and TRBJ1-3, with D hard to call. This CDR3 comprises 14 residues. V lost 5 bases to trimming and J lost 2 bases, with 11 bases between them. Germline CDR1 is SGHRS and CDR2 is YFSETQ. This CDR3 is CASRGSGTGNTIYF. The CDR3 DNA reads as TGCGCCAGCAGGGGGTCGGGAACTGGAAACACCATATATTTT.

This rearrangement joins TRBV7-9 to TRBJ1-3, with D possibly being TRBD1 (6 bases). V dropped 5 bases and J dropped 12 bases, with 14 bases sitting between them. There are 12 residues in the CDR3. CDR1 is SEHNR, CDR2 FQNEAQ, per germline (reference sequence). DNA of the CDR3: TGTGCCAGCAGCGCCCGACAGGATGACATATATTTT. Translation: CASSARQDDIYF.

This chain connects TRBV2 to TRBJ2-1; 7 positions agree with TRBD2. CDR3 length equals 14 residues. CDR1 SNHLY and CDR2 FYNNEI come from the germline V gene. With V trimmed by 9 bases and J by 4 bases, 9 bases remained unmatched. The DNA of the CDR3 is TGTGCCAGTCTTGTCCCGGGAGGATACAATGAGCAGTTCTTC. This encodes CASLVPGGYNEQFF.

V usage is TRBV11-2 and J usage is TRBJ1-3; D gene unclear. The CDR3 totals 13 residues. From germline, CDR1 is SGHAT and CDR2 FQNNGV. Trimming removed 7 bases at V and 7 bases at J, with 14 bases between. This chain's CDR3 is CASIRTGGNTIYF. CDR3 bases: TGTGCCAGCATTCGAACGGGAGGGAACACCATATATTTT.